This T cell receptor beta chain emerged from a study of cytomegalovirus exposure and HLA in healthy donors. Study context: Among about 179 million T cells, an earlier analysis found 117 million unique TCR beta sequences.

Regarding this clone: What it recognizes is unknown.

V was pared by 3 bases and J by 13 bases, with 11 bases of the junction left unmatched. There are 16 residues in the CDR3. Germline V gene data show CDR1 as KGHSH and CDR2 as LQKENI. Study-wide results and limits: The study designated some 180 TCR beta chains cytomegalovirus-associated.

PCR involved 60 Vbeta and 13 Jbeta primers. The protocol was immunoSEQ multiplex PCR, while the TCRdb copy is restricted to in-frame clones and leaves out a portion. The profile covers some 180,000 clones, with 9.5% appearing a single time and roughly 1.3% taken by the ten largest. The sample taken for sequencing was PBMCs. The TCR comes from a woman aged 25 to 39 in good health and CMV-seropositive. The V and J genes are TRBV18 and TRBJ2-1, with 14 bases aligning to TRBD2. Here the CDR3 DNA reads TGTGCCAGCTCACCGTCGCCCGGGACTAGCGGGAGATTCCAGTTCTTC. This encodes CASSPSPGTSGRFQFF.